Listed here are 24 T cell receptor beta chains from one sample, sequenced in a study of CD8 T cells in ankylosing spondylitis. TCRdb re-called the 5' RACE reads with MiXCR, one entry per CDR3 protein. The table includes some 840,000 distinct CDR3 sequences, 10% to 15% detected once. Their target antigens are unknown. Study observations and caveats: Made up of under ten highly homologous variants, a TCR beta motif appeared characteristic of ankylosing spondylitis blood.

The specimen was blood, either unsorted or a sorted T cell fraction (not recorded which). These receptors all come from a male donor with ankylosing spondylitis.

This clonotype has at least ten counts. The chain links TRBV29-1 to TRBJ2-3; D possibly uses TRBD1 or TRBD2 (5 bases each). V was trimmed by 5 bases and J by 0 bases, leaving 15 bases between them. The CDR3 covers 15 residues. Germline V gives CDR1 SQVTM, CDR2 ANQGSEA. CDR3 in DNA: TGCAGCGTTAGGGGAGACAGTATTAGCACAGATACGCAGTATTTT. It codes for CSVRGDSISTDTQYF.

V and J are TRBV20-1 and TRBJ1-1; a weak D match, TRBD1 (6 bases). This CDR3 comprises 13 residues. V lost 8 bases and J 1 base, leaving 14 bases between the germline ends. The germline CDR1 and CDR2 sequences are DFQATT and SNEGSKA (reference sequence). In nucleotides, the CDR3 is TGCAGTACGGAGGGGGGCCCGAACACTGAAGCTTTCTTT. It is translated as CSTEGGPNTEAFF.

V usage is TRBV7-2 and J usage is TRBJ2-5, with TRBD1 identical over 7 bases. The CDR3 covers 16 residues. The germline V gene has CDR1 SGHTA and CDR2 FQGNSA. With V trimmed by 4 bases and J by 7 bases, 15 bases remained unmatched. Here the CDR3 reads CASSSGSGQTPGTQYF. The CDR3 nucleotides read TGTGCCAGCAGCTCCGGTTCGGGACAGACTCCAGGGACCCAGTACTTC.

CDR3 region: CASLKGSRDNEKLFF. The CDR3 region has the DNA TGTGCCAGCCTTAAAGGATCCCGGGATAATGAAAAACTGTTTTTT. The rearrangement uses TRBV6-1 and TRBJ1-4, with D unclear. Germline loops: CDR1 MNHNS, CDR2 SASEGT. V lost 8 bases to trimming and J lost 4 bases, with 17 bases between them. The CDR3 runs to 15 residues.

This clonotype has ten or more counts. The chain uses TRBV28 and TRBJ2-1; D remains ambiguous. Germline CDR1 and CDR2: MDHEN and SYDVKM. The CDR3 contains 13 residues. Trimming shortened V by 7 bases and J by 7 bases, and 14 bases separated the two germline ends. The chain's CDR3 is CASKDFNSNEQFF. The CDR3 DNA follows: TGTGCCAGCAAAGATTTCAATTCGAATGAGCAGTTCTTC. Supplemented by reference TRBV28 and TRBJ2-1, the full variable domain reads DVKVTQSSRYLVKRTGEKVFLECVQDMDHENMFWYRQDPGLGLRLIYFSYDVKMKEKGDIPEGYSVSREKKERFSLILESASTNQTSMYLCASKDFNSNEQFFGPGTRLTVL.

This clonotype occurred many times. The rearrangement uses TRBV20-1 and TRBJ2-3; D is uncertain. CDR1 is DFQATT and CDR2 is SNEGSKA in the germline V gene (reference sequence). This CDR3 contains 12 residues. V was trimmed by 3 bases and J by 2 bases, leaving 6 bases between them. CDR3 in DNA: TGCAGTGCTAGCTCTGTCACAGATACGCAGTATTTT. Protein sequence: CSASSVTDTQYF.

CDR3 coding DNA: TGTGCCAGCAGTGACCGACAGATCACAGATACGCAGTATTTT. Translating it yields CASSDRQITDTQYF. This chain joins TRBV2 and TRBJ2-3; maybe TRBD1 (5 bases). CDR3 length equals 14 residues. Germline CDR1 reads SNHLY; CDR2 reads FYNNEI. V shed 3 bases and J shed 2 bases, with 9 bases lying between them.

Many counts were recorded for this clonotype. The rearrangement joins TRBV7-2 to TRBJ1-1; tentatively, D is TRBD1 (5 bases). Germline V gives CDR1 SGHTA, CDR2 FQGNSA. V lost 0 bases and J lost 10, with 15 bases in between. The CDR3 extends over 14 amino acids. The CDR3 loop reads CASSLAGRGIRAFF. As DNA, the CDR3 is TGTGCCAGCAGCTTAGCGGGACGGGGTATCAGAGCTTTCTTT.

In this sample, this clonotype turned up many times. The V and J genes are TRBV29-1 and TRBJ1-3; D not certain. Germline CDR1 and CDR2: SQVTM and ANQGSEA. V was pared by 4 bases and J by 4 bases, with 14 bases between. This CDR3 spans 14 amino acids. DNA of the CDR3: TGCAGCGTTGCAGCGCCAAGCAGGGGAAACACCATATATTTT. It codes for CSVAAPSRGNTIYF.

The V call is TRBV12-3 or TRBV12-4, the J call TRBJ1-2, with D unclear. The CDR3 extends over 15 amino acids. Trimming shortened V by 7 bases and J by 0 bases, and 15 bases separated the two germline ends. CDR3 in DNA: TGTGCCAGCACCATGTGGCAGGCACCTAACTATGGCTACACCTTC. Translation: CASTMWQAPNYGYTF.

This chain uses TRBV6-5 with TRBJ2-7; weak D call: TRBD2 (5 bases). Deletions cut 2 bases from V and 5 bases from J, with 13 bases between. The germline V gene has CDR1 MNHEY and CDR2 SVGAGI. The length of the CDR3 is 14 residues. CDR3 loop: CASSYGRGLDEQYF. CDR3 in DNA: TGTGCCAGCAGTTACGGGCGAGGGCTCGACGAGCAGTACTTC.

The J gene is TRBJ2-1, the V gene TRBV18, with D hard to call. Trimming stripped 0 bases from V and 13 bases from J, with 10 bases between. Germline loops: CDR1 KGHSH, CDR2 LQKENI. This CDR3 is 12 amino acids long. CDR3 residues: CASSPPFGSQFF. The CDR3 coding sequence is TGTGCCAGCTCACCACCGTTCGGGTCTCAGTTCTTC.

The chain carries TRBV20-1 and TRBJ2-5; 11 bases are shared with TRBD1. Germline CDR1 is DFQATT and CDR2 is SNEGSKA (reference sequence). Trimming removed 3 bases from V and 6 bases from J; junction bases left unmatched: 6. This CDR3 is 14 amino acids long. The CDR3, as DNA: TGCAGTGCTAGTACCGGGACAGGGGGGAAGACCCAGTACTTC. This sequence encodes CSASTGTGGKTQYF.

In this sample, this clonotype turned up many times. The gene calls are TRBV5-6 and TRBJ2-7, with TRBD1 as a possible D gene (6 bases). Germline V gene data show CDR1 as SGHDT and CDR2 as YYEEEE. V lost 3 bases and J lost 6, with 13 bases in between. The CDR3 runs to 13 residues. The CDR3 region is CASSSQGRGEQYF. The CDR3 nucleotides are TGTGCCAGCAGCTCACAGGGAAGAGGCGAGCAGTACTTC.

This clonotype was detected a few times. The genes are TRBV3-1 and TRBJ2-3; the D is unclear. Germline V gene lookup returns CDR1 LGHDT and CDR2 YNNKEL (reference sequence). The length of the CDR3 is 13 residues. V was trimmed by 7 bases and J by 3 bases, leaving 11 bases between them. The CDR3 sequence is CASMAAYTDTQYF. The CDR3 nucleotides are TGTGCCAGCATGGCGGCGTATACAGATACGCAGTATTTT.

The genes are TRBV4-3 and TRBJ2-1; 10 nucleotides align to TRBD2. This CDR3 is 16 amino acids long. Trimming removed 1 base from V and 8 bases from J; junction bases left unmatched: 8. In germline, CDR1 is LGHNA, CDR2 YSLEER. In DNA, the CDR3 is TGCGCCAGCAGCCAAGCAAGCGGGGGGGCCTTTGATGAGCAGTTCTTC. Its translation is CASSQASGGAFDEQFF.

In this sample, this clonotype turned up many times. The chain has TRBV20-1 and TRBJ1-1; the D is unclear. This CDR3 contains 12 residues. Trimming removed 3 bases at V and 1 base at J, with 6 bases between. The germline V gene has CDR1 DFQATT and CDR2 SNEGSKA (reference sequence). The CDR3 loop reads CSASQANTEAFF. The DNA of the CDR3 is TGCAGTGCTAGTCAGGCGAACACTGAAGCTTTCTTT.

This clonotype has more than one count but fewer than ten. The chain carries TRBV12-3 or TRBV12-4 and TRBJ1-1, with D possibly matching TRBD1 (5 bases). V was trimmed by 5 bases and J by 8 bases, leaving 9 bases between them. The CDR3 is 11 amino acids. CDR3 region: CASSRRQEAFF. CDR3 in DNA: TGTGCCAGCAGTCGTCGACAGGAAGCTTTCTTT.

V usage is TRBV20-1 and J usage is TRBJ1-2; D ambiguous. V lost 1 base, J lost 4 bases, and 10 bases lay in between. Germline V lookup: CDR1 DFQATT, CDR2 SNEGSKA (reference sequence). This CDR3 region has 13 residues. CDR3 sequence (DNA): TGCAGTGCTAGAGGGCGGCCGGCCTATGGCTACACCTTC. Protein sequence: CSARGRPAYGYTF.

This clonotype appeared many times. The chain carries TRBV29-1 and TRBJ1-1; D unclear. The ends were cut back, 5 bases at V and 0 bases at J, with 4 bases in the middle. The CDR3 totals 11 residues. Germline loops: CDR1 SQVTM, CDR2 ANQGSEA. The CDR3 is CSVSLNTEAFF. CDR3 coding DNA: TGCAGCGTTTCACTGAACACTGAAGCTTTCTTT.

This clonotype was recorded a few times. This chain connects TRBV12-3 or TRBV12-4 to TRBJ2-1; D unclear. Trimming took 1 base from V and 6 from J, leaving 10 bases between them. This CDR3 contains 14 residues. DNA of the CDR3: TGTGCCAGCAGTTTAGGTTCTACCCTCAATGAGCAGTTCTTC. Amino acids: CASSLGSTLNEQFF.

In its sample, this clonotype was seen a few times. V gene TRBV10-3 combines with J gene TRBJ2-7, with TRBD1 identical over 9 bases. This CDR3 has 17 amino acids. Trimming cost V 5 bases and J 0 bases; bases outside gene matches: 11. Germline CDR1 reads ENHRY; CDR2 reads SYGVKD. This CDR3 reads CAISIHLRQGGSYEQYF. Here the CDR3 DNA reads TGTGCCATCAGTATCCACCTCAGACAGGGGGGCTCCTACGAGCAGTACTTC.

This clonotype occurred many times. The CDR3 region is CSARDAGASSNQPQHF. CDR3 sequence (DNA): TGCAGTGCTAGAGATGCAGGGGCGTCTAGCAATCAGCCCCAGCATTTT. The chain uses TRBV20-1 and TRBJ1-5; tentatively, D is TRBD1 (6 bases). Between the trimmed V and J ends, which lost 0 bases and 0 bases, there was a span of 12 bases. CDR1 is DFQATT and CDR2 is SNEGSKA in the germline V gene (reference sequence). This CDR3 spans 16 amino acids.

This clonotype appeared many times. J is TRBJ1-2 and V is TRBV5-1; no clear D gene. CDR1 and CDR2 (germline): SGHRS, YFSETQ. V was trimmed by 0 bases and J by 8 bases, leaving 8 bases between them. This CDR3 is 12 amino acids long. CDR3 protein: CASSLDGMGYTF. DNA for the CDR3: TGCGCCAGCAGCTTGGACGGGATGGGCTACACCTTC.